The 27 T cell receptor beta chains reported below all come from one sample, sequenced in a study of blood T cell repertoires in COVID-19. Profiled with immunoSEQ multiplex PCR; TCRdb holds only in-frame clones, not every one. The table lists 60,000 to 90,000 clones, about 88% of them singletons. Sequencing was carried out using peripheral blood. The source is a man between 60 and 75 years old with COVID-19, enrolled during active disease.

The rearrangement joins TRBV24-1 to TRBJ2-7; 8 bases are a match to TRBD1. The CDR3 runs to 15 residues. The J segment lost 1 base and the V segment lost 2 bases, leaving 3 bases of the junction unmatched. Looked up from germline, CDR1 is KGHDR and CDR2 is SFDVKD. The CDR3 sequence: CATSDSRDRSYEQYF. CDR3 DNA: TGTGCCACCAGTGATTCACGGGACAGGTCCTACGAGCAGTACTTC.

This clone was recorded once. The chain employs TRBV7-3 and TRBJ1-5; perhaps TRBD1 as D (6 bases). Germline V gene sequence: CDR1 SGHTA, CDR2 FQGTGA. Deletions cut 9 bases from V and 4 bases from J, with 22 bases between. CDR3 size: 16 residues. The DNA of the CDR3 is TGTGCCAGAAAAAACCGGGACACCGGAGGAAATCAGCCCCAGCATTTT. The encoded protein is CARKNRDTGGNQPQHF.

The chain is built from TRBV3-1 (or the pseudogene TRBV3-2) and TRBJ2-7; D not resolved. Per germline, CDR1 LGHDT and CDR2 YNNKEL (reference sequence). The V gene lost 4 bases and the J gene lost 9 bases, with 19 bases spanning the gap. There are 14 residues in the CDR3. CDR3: CASSPSGFHHGQYF. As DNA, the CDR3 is TGTGCCAGCAGCCCCTCCGGGTTTCACCACGGGCAGTACTTC.

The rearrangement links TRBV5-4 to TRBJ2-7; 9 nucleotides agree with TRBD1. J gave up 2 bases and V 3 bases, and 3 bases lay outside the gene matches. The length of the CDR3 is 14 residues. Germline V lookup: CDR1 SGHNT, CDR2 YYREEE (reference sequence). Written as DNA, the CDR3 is TGTGCCAGCAGCTCCGGGACAGGGCCCTACGAGCAGTACTTC. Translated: CASSSGTGPYEQYF. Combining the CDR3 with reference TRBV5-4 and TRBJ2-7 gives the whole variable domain ETGVTQSPTHLIKTRGQQVTLRCSSQSGHNTVSWYQQALGQGPQFIFQYYREEENGRGNFPPRFSGLQFPNYSSELNVNALELDDSALYLCASSSGTGPYEQYFGPGTRLTVT.

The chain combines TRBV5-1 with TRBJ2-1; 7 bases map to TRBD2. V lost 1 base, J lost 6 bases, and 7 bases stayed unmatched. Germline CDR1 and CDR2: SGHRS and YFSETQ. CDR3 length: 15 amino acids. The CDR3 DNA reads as TGCGCCAGCAGCTTGTCGTCTAGCGGTGGCAATGAGCAGTTCTTC. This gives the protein CASSLSSSGGNEQFF.

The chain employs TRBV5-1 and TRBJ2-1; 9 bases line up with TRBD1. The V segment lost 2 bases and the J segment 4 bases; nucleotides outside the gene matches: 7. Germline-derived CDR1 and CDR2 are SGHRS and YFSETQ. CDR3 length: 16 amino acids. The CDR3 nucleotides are TGCGCCAGCAGCTTCAATACAGGGGGCGGTTACAATGAGCAGTTCTTC. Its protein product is CASSFNTGGGYNEQFF.

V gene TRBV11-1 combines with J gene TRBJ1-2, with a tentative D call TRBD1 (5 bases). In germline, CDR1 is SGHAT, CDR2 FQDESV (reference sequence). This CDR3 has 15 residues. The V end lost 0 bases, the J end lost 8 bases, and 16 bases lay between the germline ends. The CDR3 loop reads CASSLAYGTVHGYTF. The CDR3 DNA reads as TGTGCCAGCAGCTTAGCATACGGGACTGTGCACGGCTACACCTTC. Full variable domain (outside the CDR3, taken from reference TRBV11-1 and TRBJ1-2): EAEVAQSPRYKITEKSQAVAFWCDPISGHATLYWYRQILGQGPELLVQFQDESVVDDSQLPKDRFSAERLKGVDSTLKIQPAELGDSAMYLCASSLAYGTVHGYTFGSGTRLTVV.

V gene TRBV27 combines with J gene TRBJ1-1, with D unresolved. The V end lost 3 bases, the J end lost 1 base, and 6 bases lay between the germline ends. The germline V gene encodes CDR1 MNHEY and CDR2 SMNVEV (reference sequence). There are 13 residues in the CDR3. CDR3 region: CASSFRENTEAFF. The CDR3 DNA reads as TGTGCCAGCAGTTTTCGGGAGAACACTGAAGCTTTCTTT.

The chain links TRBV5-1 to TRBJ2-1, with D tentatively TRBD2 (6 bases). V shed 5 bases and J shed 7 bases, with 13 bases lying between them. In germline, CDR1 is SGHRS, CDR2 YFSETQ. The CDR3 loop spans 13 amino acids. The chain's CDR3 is CASRGGEENEQFF. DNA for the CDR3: TGCGCCAGCAGGGGGGGAGAGGAAAATGAGCAGTTCTTC.

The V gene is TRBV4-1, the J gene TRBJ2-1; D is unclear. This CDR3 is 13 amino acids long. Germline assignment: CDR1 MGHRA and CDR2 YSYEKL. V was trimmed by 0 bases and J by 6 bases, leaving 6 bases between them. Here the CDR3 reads CASSQDQFNEQFF. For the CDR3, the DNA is TGCGCCAGCAGCCAAGATCAGTTCAATGAGCAGTTCTTC.

Written as DNA, the CDR3 is TGTGCCAGCAGCTTAGAATGGGACAGGGTCAGCTCCCAGCCCCAGCATTTT. The encoded protein is CASSLEWDRVSSQPQHF. This chain joins TRBV7-9 and TRBJ1-5; 9 bases line up with TRBD1. Germline V CDR1 and CDR2: SEHNR, FQNEAQ (reference sequence). The ends lost 1 base at V and 7 bases at J; junction bases unmatched: 11. The CDR3 has 17 amino acids.

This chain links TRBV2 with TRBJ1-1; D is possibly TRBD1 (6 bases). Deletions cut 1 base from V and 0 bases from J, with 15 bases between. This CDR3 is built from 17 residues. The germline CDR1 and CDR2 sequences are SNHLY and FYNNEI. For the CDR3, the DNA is TGTGCCAGCAGTGAAGGGACAGCGAGGTTGATGAACACTGAAGCTTTCTTT. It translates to CASSEGTARLMNTEAFF.

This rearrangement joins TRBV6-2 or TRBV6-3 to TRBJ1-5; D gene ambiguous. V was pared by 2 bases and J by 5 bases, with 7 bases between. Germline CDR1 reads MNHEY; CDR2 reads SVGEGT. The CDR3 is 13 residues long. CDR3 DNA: TGTGCCAGCAGTTACGGTCCGGATCAGCCCCAGCATTTT. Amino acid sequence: CASSYGPDQPQHF.

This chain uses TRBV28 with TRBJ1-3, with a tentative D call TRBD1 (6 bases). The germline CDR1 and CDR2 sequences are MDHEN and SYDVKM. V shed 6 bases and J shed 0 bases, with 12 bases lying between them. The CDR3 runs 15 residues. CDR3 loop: CASRPGQFSGNTIYF. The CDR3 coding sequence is TGTGCCAGCAGGCCGGGACAATTCTCTGGAAACACCATATATTTT.

CDR3 residues: CASSSDNYNSPLHF. CDR3 in DNA: TGTGCCAGCAGCTCGGACAACTATAATTCACCCCTCCACTTT. V is TRBV6-5 and J is TRBJ1-6, with TRBD1 as a possible D gene (5 bases). CDR3 size: 14 residues. The V gene's germline CDR1 is MNHEY and CDR2 SVGAGI. Trimming shortened V by 6 bases and J by 3 bases, and 9 bases separated the two germline ends.

The CDR3 DNA follows: TGTGCCAGCAGTGAAGACCCGGCGGGGTACAATGAGCAGTTCTTC. Protein sequence: CASSEDPAGYNEQFF. J is TRBJ2-1 and V is TRBV6-1; possible D gene TRBD2, 6 bases. Deletions cut 1 base from V and 4 bases from J, with 11 bases between. CDR1 and CDR2 (germline): MNHNS, SASEGT. The CDR3 has 15 amino acids.

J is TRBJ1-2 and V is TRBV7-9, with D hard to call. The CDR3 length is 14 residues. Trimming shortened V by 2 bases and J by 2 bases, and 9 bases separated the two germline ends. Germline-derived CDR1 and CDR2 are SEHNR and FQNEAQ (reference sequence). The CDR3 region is CASSLSLENYGYTF. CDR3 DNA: TGTGCCAGCAGCTTAAGCCTAGAGAACTATGGCTACACCTTC. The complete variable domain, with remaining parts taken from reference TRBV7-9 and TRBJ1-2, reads DTGVSQNPRHKITKRGQNVTFRCDPISEHNRLYWYRQTLGQGPEFLTYFQNEAQLEKSRLLSDRFSAERPKGSFSTLEIQRTEQGDSAMYLCASSLSLENYGYTFGSGTRLTVV.

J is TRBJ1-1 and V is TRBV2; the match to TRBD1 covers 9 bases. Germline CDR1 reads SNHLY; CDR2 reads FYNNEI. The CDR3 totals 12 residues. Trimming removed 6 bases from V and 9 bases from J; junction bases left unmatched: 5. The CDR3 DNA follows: TGTGCCAGCAGGGTGGGACAGGGTAAAGCTTTCTTT. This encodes CASRVGQGKAFF.

The CDR3 is CASSQVAGGQSQETQYF. Here the CDR3 DNA reads TGTGCCAGCAGCCAAGTAGCGGGGGGACAAAGCCAAGAGACCCAGTACTTC. The chain couples TRBV4-2 to TRBJ2-5; TRBD2 aligns across 10 bases. The CDR3 covers 17 residues. Germline V CDR1 and CDR2: LGHNA, YNFKEQ. Trimming removed 1 base from V and 1 base from J; junction bases left unmatched: 6.

CDR3 in DNA: TGTGCCAGCAGCTTAGTGGGGGACAGGGACACTGAAGCTTTCTTT. It is translated as CASSLVGDRDTEAFF. The chain joins TRBV7-3 to TRBJ1-1, with TRBD1 identical over 9 bases. CDR1 and CDR2 (germline): SGHTA, FQGTGA. The CDR3 is 15 amino acids. V dropped 2 bases and J dropped 3; count of bases not matched to a gene: 4.

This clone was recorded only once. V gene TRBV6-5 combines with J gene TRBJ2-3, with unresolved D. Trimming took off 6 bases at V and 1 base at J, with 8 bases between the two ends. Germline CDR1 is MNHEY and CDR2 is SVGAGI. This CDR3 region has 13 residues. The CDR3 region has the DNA TGTGCCAGCAGGAGAACCGGCACAGATACGCAGTATTTT. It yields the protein CASRRTGTDTQYF.

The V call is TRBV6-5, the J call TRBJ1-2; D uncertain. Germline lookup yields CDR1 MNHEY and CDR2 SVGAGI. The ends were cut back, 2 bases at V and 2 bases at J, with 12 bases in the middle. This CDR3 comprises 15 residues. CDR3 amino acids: CASSYLQQANYGYTF. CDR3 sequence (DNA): TGTGCCAGCAGTTACCTTCAGCAGGCCAACTATGGCTACACCTTC.

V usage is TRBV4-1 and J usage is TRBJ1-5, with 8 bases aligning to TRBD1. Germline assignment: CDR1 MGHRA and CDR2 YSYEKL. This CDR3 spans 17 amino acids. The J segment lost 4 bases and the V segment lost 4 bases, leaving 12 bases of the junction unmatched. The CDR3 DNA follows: TGCGCCAGCAGCCGGGGGTGGGTCCGGGACAGGAATCAGCCCCAGCATTTT. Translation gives CASSRGWVRDRNQPQHF.

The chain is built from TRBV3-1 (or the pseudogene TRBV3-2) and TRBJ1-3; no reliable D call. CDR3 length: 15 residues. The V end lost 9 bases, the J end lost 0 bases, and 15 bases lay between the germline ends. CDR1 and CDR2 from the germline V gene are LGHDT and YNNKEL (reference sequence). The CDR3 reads CASLPSQNSGNTIYF. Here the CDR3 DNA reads TGTGCCAGTCTTCCGTCCCAGAACTCTGGAAACACCATATATTTT.

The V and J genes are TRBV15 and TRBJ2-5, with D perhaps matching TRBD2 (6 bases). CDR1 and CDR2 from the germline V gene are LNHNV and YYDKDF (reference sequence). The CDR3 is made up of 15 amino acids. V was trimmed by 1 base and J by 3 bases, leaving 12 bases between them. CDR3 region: CATSRAGIAEETQYF. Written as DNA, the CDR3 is TGTGCCACCAGCAGAGCGGGTATAGCGGAAGAGACCCAGTACTTC.

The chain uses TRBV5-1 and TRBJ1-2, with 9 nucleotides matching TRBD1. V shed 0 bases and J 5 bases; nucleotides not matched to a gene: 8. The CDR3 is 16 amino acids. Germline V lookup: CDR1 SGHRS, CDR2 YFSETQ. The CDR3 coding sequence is TGCGCCAGCAGCTTGGTTGGGACAGGGAGTTGGTATGGCTACACCTTC. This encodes CASSLVGTGSWYGYTF.

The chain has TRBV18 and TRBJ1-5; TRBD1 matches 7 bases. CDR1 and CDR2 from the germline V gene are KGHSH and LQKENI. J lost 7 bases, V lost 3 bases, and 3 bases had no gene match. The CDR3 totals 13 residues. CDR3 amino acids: CASSPDRAQPQHF. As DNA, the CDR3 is TGTGCCAGCTCACCCGACAGGGCCCAGCCCCAGCATTTT.